This is a list of T cell receptor beta chains from one sample in a study of T cells after yellow fever vaccination. TCRdb reprocessed the 5' RACE reads with MiXCR, giving one entry per CDR3 protein. This sample has approximately 550,000 distinct CDR3 sequences; about 19% occur once, and the top ten carry 14%. This sample comprised PBMCs, obtained 15 days after the yellow fever booster vaccination. The origin of the receptors is a man aged 25 to 40 who received the YFV17D yellow fever vaccine. CDR3s include the opening cysteine and the closing phenylalanine or tryptophan. The D gene is left open where the match is weak. A clone size is listed for some rows: how often the clone was seen (once, few, many), or a class if it is expanded.

TRBJ2-5 TRBV5-1 13 . few TGCGCCAGCAGCTTAGAAGACCAAGAGACCCAGTACTTC CASSLEDQETQYF
TRBJ2-7 TRBV7-3 15 . few TGTGCCAGCAGCCACGGGGCAGGAAAGTCCTACGAGCAGTACTTC CASSHGAGKSYEQYF
TRBJ2-7 TRBV20-1 13 . few TGCAGTGCTCGGACAGATGAAACTTACGAGCAGTACTTC CSARTDETYEQYF
TRBJ2-5 TRBV18 15 . many TGTGCCAGCTCACCACTTAACGGAATTCAAGAGACCCAGTACTTC CASSPLNGIQETQYF
TRBJ2-2 TRBV5-1 16 TRBD1 . TGCGCCAGCAGCTTGGAACTGGACAGGTCGGTCGGGGAGCTGTTTTTT CASSLELDRSVGELFF
TRBJ2-7 TRBV11-2 14 . . TGTGCCAGCAGCTTAGATTTCGGCCGGCAAGAGCAGTACTTC CASSLDFGRQEQYF
TRBJ2-1 TRBV6-5 15 . . TGTGCCAGCAGTTACTTATCCGGGACATTAAGTGAGCAGTTCTTC CASSYLSGTLSEQFF
TRBJ2-1 TRBV14 13 . . TGTGCCAGCAGCCAAGACCCCTTTAATGAGCAGTTCTTC CASSQDPFNEQFF
TRBJ2-3 TRBV5-6 16 TRBD2 . TGTGCCAGCAGCTCAAATAGCGGGAGAGCCACAGATACGCAGTATTTT CASSSNSGRATDTQYF
TRBJ2-7 TRBV25-1 15 . few TGTGCCAGCAGTGAATTCTTGGGGGGCCCCTACGAGCAGTACTTC CASSEFLGGPYEQYF
TRBJ1-1 TRBV12-3/TRBV12-4 13 . . TGTGCCAGCACCTCCGGAGGGGGAACTGAAGCTTTCTTT CASTSGGGTEAFF
TRBJ1-2 TRBV10-3 12 . . TGTGCCATCAGTGTCCCGGGGGCAAGCTACACCTTC CAISVPGASYTF
TRBJ2-7 TRBV20-1 15 TRBD2 . TGCAGTGCTAGCGACTCTCGCGGGAGAGGCTACGAGCAGTACTTC CSASDSRGRGYEQYF
TRBJ1-5 TRBV28 15 . few TGTGCCAGCAGTTCTTACCCCAGCAGCAATCAGCCCCAGCATTTT CASSSYPSSNQPQHF
TRBJ2-5 TRBV29-1 14 TRBD1 few TGCAGCGCGTTACAGGGGGCGAAGCAAGAGACCCAGTACTTC CSALQGAKQETQYF
TRBJ2-1 TRBV5-5 15 . . TGTGCCAGCAGCTTGACACCGCAGAGGGAAAATGAGCAGTTCTTC CASSLTPQRENEQFF
TRBJ2-3 TRBV7-6 12 . . TGTGCCAGCAGCTTAAAGCCAGATACGCAGTATTTT CASSLKPDTQYF
TRBJ1-1 TRBV20-1 17 . . TGCAGTGCTAGAGTCCCGGGACACTTGACGGGAAACACTGAAGCTTTCTTT CSARVPGHLTGNTEAFF
TRBJ2-7 TRBV29-1 14 TRBD1 few TGCAGCGCTTCTGACAGGGCGAGGTCCTACGAGCAGTACTTC CSASDRARSYEQYF
TRBJ2-2 TRBV20-1 14 TRBD2 many TGCAGTGCCGGGACTAGCGGGAACACCGGGGAGCTGTTTTTT CSAGTSGNTGELFF
TRBJ2-6 TRBV12-3/TRBV12-4 13 . . TGTGCCAGCTCCCACACTGGGGCCAACGTCCTGACTTTC CASSHTGANVLTF
TRBJ2-7 TRBV7-9 14 TRBD2 . TGTGCCAGCAGCTTAGAACTAGCGGGTGACGAGCAGTACTTC CASSLELAGDEQYF
TRBJ2-7 TRBV19 12 . few TGTGCCAGTAGTCTGCAGGGGAGGGAGCAGTACTTC CASSLQGREQYF
TRBJ2-5 TRBV20-1 13 . . TGCAGTGCTAGGGCCCCGTCTGGCGATACCCAGTACTTC CSARAPSGDTQYF
TRBJ2-7 TRBV25-1 17 TRBD2 . TGTGCCAGCAGTGAGGCTCCGGGACTAGCGGGAATCTACGAGCAGTACTTC CASSEAPGLAGIYEQYF
TRBJ2-1 TRBV20-1 15 . few TGCAGTGCTAGTGGGGCCCTCACGAACTACAATGAGCAGTTCTTC CSASGALTNYNEQFF
TRBJ2-1 TRBV9 15 TRBD2 . TGTGCCAGCAGCGTAGTGTCTAGCGGTTACAATGAGCAGTTCTTC CASSVVSSGYNEQFF
TRBJ2-1 TRBV7-9 11 . . TGTGCCAGCAGCCAGGCGGCAGGGCAGTTCTTC CASSQAAGQFF
TRBJ2-3 TRBV5-5 15 TRBD2 few TGTGCCAGCTGCAAGGCGGGAGACTCCACAGATACGCAGTATTTT CASCKAGDSTDTQYF
TRBJ2-3 TRBV5-4 15 TRBD2 few TGTGCCAGCAGCTCGACTAGCGGGATAGGAGATACGCAGTATTTT CASSSTSGIGDTQYF
TRBJ2-7 TRBV28 13 TRBD2 few TGTGCCAGCAGTCGGGACTACCTTTATGAGCAGTACTTC CASSRDYLYEQYF
TRBJ2-1 TRBV12-3/TRBV12-4 12 . . TGTGCCAGCAGTTTGGGTTACGGTGAGCAGTTCTTC CASSLGYGEQFF
TRBJ2-3 TRBV7-9 13 . . TGTGCCAGCAGGAAAATGGTCACAGATACGCAGTATTTT CASRKMVTDTQYF
TRBJ2-5 TRBV6-4 19 TRBD2 few TGTGCCAGCAGTCCCCCTGGGCTAGCGGGAGGGCTGTCTTATGAGACCCAGTACTTC CASSPPGLAGGLSYETQYF
TRBJ1-2 TRBV12-3/TRBV12-4 14 TRBD1 . TGTGCCAGCAGCGCCGACAGGGGAGTTTATGGCTACACCTTC CASSADRGVYGYTF
TRBJ2-7 TRBV7-9 14 . . TGTGCCAGCAGCCTCTCCAACCCAGACTACGAGCAGTACTTC CASSLSNPDYEQYF
TRBJ2-7 TRBV15 15 TRBD2 . TGTGCCACCAGCAGACCCTCGACTAGCGGCTACGAGCAGTACTTC CATSRPSTSGYEQYF
TRBJ2-7 TRBV20-1 14 TRBD2 . TGCAGTGCTCTCCCCTTAGCGGGAGCCTACGAGCAGTACTTC CSALPLAGAYEQYF
TRBJ2-7 TRBV18 15 TRBD1 few TGTGCCAGCTCACCAACGGACAGGGGGACCTACGAGCAGTACTTC CASSPTDRGTYEQYF
TRBJ2-7 TRBV5-1 13 TRBD1 many TGCGCCAGCAGCTTAGGACAGGGACTCGAGCAGTACTTC CASSLGQGLEQYF
TRBJ2-1 TRBV2 12 . . TGTGCCAGCAGTGAAATTCGGGTCGGGCAGTTCTTC CASSEIRVGQFF
TRBJ2-5 TRBV29-1 16 TRBD2 few TGCAGCGTTGAGTTAGGGACTAGCGGGAGGGGGGAGACCCAGTACTTC CSVELGTSGRGETQYF
TRBJ2-2 TRBV20-1 14 . . TGCAGTGCTAGGAAATTTGTAAACACCGGGGAGCTGTTTTTT CSARKFVNTGELFF
TRBJ2-7 TRBV7-3 15 . . TGTGCCAGCAGCTTGAGTTCTAGTACTATCGACGAGCAGTACTTC CASSLSSSTIDEQYF
TRBJ2-7 TRBV4-3 15 . few TGCGCCAGCAGCCACGGACTACCTTCTCACTACGAGCAGTACTTC CASSHGLPSHYEQYF
TRBJ2-1 TRBV30 14 TRBD2 . TGTGCCTGGAGTGTCGCTAGCGGGAGCAATGAGCAGTTCTTC CAWSVASGSNEQFF
TRBJ2-5 TRBV10-3 15 TRBD1 few TGTGCCATCAGTGAGTCGACAGGGGGCCGGAAGACCCAGTACTTC CAISESTGGRKTQYF
TRBJ1-5 TRBV7-2 13 . . TGTGCCAGCAGTTTATGGGGGGGTCAGCCCCAGCATTTT CASSLWGGQPQHF